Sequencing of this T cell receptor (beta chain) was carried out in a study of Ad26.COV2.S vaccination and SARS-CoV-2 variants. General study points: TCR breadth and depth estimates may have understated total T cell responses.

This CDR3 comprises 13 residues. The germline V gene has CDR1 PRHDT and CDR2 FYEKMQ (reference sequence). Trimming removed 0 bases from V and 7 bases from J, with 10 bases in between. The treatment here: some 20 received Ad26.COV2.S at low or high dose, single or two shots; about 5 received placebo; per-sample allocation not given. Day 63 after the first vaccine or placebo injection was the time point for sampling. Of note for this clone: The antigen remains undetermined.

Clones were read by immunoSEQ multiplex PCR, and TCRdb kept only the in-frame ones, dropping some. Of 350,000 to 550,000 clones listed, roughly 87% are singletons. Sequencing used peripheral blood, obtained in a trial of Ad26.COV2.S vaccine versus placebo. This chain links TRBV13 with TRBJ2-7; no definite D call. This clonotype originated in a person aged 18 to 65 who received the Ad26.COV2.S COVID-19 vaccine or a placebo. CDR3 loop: CASSLGPLREQYV. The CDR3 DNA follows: TGTGCCAGCAGCTTAGGTCCGTTGAGGGAGCAGTACGTC.